This TCR beta chain originates from a study of beta chain features in type 1 diabetes. General study results and limits: The study found moderately but significantly shorter TCRB CDR3s in all four CD4+ subsets of Type 1 diabetes patients.

Once sorted, every population was more than 95% pure. Expressed TCRB transcripts were sequenced after all isolated RNA was converted to cDNA. The repertoire was sequenced with immunoSEQ multiplex PCR; TCRdb's copy has only in-frame clones and lacks some. The sample has fewer than 550,000 clones; about 10% are singletons. The ends were cut back, 0 bases at V and 1 base at J, with 5 bases in the middle. The CDR3 sequence is 14 residues long. CDR1 ENHRY and CDR2 SYGVKD come from the germline V gene. This clone was picked up a small number of times. Antigen: not known. Other DNA sequences in this sample translate to the same CDR3.

Specimen: naive CD4+ T cells from blood. The chain couples TRBV10-3 to TRBJ2-3; D is unclear. The clonotype comes from a woman between 18 and 29 years old in good health. This chain's CDR3 is CAISESVGTDTQYF. The CDR3 coding sequence is TGTGCCATCAGTGAGTCGGTCGGCACAGATACGCAGTATTTT.